The entry below gives a single TCR beta chain sequence along with its context. The antigen is not known. The germline CDR1 and CDR2 sequences are LGHDT and YNNKEL (reference sequence). The CDR3 extends over 16 amino acids. This specimen belongs to a study of T cells expressing NK-cell markers. Study context: The eight sequenced donors comprised seven who were HCMV-seropositive and one who was seronegative. Study outcomes and limitations: The CD3+CD56-NKG2C+ fraction was also led by these clonotypes in several donors.

cDNA encoding TCR beta was synthesized via 5'RACE template switching incorporating UMIs. From the 5' RACE reads, TCRdb lists one entry per CDR3 protein and no DNA. The table for this sample gives 150,000 to 200,000 distinct CDR3 sequences. The rearrangement uses TRBV3-1 and TRBJ1-1; TCRdb returns TRBD1, unconfirmable since there is no DNA. The TCR originated in a man aged 18-69 years in good health. Sequencing input: blood T cells: a sorted CD56 or NKG2C T cell subset, CD4+ or CD8+ T cells, or bulk PBMC T cells (not recorded which). The CDR3 sequence: CASSQTKVGVNTEAFF.